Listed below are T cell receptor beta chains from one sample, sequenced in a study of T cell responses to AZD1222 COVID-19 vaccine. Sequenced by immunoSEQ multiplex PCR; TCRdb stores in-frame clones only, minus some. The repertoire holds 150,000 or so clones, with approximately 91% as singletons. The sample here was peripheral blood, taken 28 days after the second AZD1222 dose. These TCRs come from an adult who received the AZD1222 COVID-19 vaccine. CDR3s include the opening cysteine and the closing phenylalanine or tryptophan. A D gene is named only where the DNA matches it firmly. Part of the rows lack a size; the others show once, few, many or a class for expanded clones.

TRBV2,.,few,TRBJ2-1,TGTGCCAGCAGCCCAAACTCGGTCTCCTACAATGAGCAGTTCTTC,CASSPNSVSYNEQFF
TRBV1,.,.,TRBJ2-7,TGCACCAGCAGCCAAGATAGTCCCCTCCAAGGGAGTGAGCAGTACTTC,CTSSQDSPLQGSEQYF
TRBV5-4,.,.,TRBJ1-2,TGTGCCAGCAGCTTGAACTCGGAGGGTGGCTACACCTTC,CASSLNSEGGYTF
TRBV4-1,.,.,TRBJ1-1,TGCGCCAGCAGCCCAGGGTGGGGGTTTAACACTGAAGCTTTCTTT,CASSPGWGFNTEAFF
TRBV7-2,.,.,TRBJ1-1,TGTGCCAGCAGCTTAGAGACAGGGAACACTGAAGCTTTCTTT,CASSLETGNTEAFF
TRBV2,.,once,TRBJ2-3,TGTGCCAGCGGCAGGACAGCGGAAGGTACAGATACGCAGTATTTT,CASGRTAEGTDTQYF
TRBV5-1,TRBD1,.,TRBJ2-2,TGCGCCAGCAGCTTGGGCTTTGAGACAGGGGCCACCGGGGAGCTGTTTTTT,CASSLGFETGATGELFF
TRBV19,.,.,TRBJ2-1,TGTGCCAGTAGTTATTTTCAGGGCCTCCTCAATGAGCAGTTCTTC,CASSYFQGLLNEQFF
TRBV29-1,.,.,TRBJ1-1,TGCAGCGTCGAACTAAACCCAGGGGACACTGAAGCTTTCTTT,CSVELNPGDTEAFF
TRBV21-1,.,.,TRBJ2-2,TGTGCCAGCAGTGGACAGCCTAACGAGACGAACACCGGGGAGCTGTTTTTT,CASSGQPNETNTGELFF
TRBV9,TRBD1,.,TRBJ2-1,TGTGCCAGCAGCCCCTGGGACAGGGGGGCGGGAGAGCAGTTCTTC,CASSPWDRGAGEQFF
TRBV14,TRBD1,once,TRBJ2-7,TGTGCCAGCAGAGCGACAGGGGTAGGAGGATACGAGCAGTACTTC,CASRATGVGGYEQYF
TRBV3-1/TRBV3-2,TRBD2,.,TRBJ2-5,TGTGCCAGCAGCCAGCGACTAGCGGGAGCTAGGGAGACCCAGTACTTC,CASSQRLAGARETQYF
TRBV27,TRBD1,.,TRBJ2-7,TGTGCCAGCAGTTACACAGGGGGAGCTGGATACGAGCAGTACTTC,CASSYTGGAGYEQYF
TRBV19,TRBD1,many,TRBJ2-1,TGTGCCAGTAGTATATCATCAGGGGGCCGTGAGCAGTTCTTC,CASSISSGGREQFF
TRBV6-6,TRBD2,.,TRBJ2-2,TGTGCCAGCAGCCGAAGCGGGAGTAGGACCGGGGAGCTGTTTTTT,CASSRSGSRTGELFF